This T cell receptor beta chain came from a study of blood T cell repertoires in COVID-19. Looking at the study overall: PBMCs, B-cell-depleted T cells, or T cells were the source of the cDNA or gDNA that made up the material.

Measured with immunoSEQ multiplex PCR; TCRdb has only the in-frame clones, and not every one. This table has fewer than 150,000 clones, about 88% appearing once. The J segment lost 2 bases and the V segment lost 0 bases, leaving 3 bases of the junction unmatched. Germline V gene data show CDR1 as SGHTS and CDR2 as YDEGEE. This CDR3 contains 15 residues. The source is a man aged 45 to 65 with active or convalescent COVID-19. The genes are TRBV5-8 and TRBJ2-7, with 9 bases aligning to TRBD1. Sequencing input: peripheral blood. CDR3: CASSLGGTGTYEQYF. The DNA for the CDR3 is TGTGCCAGCAGCTTGGGCGGGACAGGGACCTACGAGCAGTACTTC.